This TCR beta chain was recovered during a study of human T cells and chemical hapten exposure. As for the study in general: Per-sample TCR yield variation was attributed mainly to small pooled library volume differences.

MiXCR, applied by TCRdb to the RACE reads, yields one record per CDR3 protein. The sample lists under 450,000 distinct CDR3 sequences, roughly 6.3% occurring once. The sample's time point: patch test 2, 6 weeks after DPC sensitization. Treatment in this sample: therapeutic diphenylcyclopropenone sensitization with weekly scalp DPC. V lost 0 bases, J lost 4 bases, and 8 bases stayed unmatched. CDR1 is MNHEY, CDR2 SVGAGI, per germline. CDR3 length equals 17 residues. A remark on this clonotype: Its target is unknown.

General study points: Expanded TCRs formed significantly more large CDR3 similarity clusters than controls.

This clonotype was sampled from a young woman with alopecia areata. Some clones in this sample may be carry-over from other donors' samples. Material: whole blood, obtained in connection with sensitization to the hapten diphenylcyclopropenone (DPC). The genes are TRBV6-5 and TRBJ2-3; 9 bases line up with TRBD2. The chain's CDR3 is CASSYSGLAGPADTQYF. CDR3 in DNA: TGTGCCAGCAGTTACTCGGGGCTAGCGGGGCCCGCAGATACGCAGTATTTT.